The 17 T cell receptor beta chains presented below share a single source sample, sequenced in a study of shared clonotypes between healthy human individuals. Naive CD8 cells lacked CD45RO, underwent positive selection for CCR7 and left out terminally differentiated effector memory CD45RA+ cells. TCRdb's copy holds only in-frame clones and misses some; the assay was immunoSEQ multiplex PCR. The sample carries fewer than 1 million clones, 96% recorded once. The material sequenced was naive CD8+ T cells sorted from blood. These receptor sequences come from a man aged 30 to 39 in good health.

The chain links TRBV9 to TRBJ2-3; the D is unclear. Germline V gene lookup returns CDR1 SGDLS and CDR2 YYNGEE. Trimming removed 4 bases at V and 5 bases at J, with 8 bases between. This CDR3 spans 12 amino acids. The CDR3 nucleotides are TGTGCCAGCAGCTCAGCGATAGATACGCAGTATTTT. This sequence encodes CASSSAIDTQYF.

In its sample, this clone was seen once. The CDR3 DNA reads TGCGCCAGCAAGTCGTCTTTTCAAAGCTCCTACAATGAGCAGTTCTTC. Protein: CASKSSFQSSYNEQFF. This rearrangement joins TRBV4-1 to TRBJ2-1; D unclear. The CDR3 runs to 16 residues. With 7 bases removed from V and 0 bases from J, the gap between germline ends came to 16 bases. Germline values: CDR1 MGHRA, CDR2 YSYEKL.

On this clone: The same CDR3 arises from other DNA sequences in this sample as well. The rearrangement uses TRBV7-3 and TRBJ2-7, with TRBD2 matching over 14 bases. Germline CDR1 and CDR2: SGHTA and FQGTGA. With 5 bases clipped from V and 4 bases from J, the junction kept 4 bases outside the gene matches. This CDR3 is built from 15 residues. CDR3 sequence: CASSLGLAGVYEQYF. The CDR3 coding sequence is TGTGCCAGCAGCCTGGGACTAGCGGGAGTTTACGAGCAGTACTTC. Filled out from reference TRBV7-3 and TRBJ2-7, the complete variable domain reads GAGVSQTPSNKVTEKGKYVELRCDPISGHTALYWYRQSLGQGPEFLIYFQGTGAADDSGLPNDRFFAVRPEGSVSTLKIQRTERGDSAVYLCASSLGLAGVYEQYFGPGTRLTVT.

This chain connects TRBV19 to TRBJ2-7; tentative D call: TRBD2 (5 bases). Trimming took off 5 bases at V and 2 bases at J, with 10 bases between the two ends. CDR1 LNHDA and CDR2 SQIVND come from the germline V gene (reference sequence). The CDR3 runs to 13 residues. This CDR3 is CASSSGITYEQYF. CDR3 nucleotide sequence: TGTGCCAGTAGTTCCGGGATTACCTACGAGCAGTACTTC.

About this clone itself: Other DNA sequences from this sample encode an identical CDR3 as well. The V and J genes are TRBV9 and TRBJ2-1; D is unresolved. The CDR3 length is 12 residues. Per germline, CDR1 SGDLS and CDR2 YYNGEE. V gave up 0 bases and J gave up 7 bases, with 5 bases separating them. For the CDR3, the DNA is TGTGCCAGCAGCGTAGATGGGAATGAGCAGTTCTTC. As protein: CASSVDGNEQFF.

The sample holds one count of this clone. CDR3 in amino acids: CASKQLAGVYNEQFF. The CDR3 DNA sequence: TGTGCCAGCAAGCAACTAGCGGGAGTCTACAATGAGCAGTTCTTC. J is TRBJ2-1 and V is TRBV27; 11 positions match TRBD2. The CDR3 totals 15 residues. The trim removed 7 bases at V and 3 bases at J, leaving 5 bases unmatched. The germline V gene has CDR1 MNHEY and CDR2 SMNVEV (reference sequence).

In DNA, the CDR3 is TGTGCCAGCAGCCACCTCCCCGGGGAGGAGACCCAGTACTTC. Translated: CASSHLPGEETQYF. This chain links TRBV5-5 with TRBJ2-5; weak D call: TRBD2 (5 bases). This CDR3 is 14 amino acids long. Germline V CDR1 and CDR2: SGHKS, YYEKEE (reference sequence). Trimming took 4 bases from V and 5 from J, leaving 15 bases between them.

The chain employs TRBV27 and TRBJ2-7, with 14 bases fitting TRBD2. The ends lost 3 bases at V and 5 bases at J; junction bases unmatched: 0. The CDR3 spans 14 residues. CDR1 and CDR2 from the germline V gene are MNHEY and SMNVEV (reference sequence). This chain's CDR3 is CASSLTSGRDEQYF. CDR3 DNA: TGTGCCAGCAGTTTGACTAGCGGGAGGGACGAGCAGTACTTC.

V usage is TRBV10-2 and J usage is TRBJ2-7, with D possibly called TRBD1 or TRBD2 (5 bases each). The germline V gene has CDR1 WSHSY and CDR2 SAAADI. CDR3 length: 15 amino acids. Between the trimmed V and J ends, which lost 3 bases and 2 bases, there was a span of 14 bases. In nucleotides, the CDR3 is TGCGCCAGCAGTGACCCTCCGGGACGTACCTACGAGCAGTACTTC. It codes for CASSDPPGRTYEQYF.

The rearrangement joins TRBV19 to TRBJ2-2, with a possible D match to TRBD1 (5 bases). Between the trimmed V and J ends, which lost 0 bases and 0 bases, there was a span of 11 bases. The CDR3 length is 17 residues. Germline V gives CDR1 LNHDA, CDR2 SQIVND (reference sequence). CDR3 sequence (DNA): TGTGCCAGTAGTATAGAAGGCGACAGAACGAACACCGGGGAGCTGTTTTTT. Its translation: CASSIEGDRTNTGELFF.

The CDR3 DNA is TGCGCCAGCAGCTTGAGGGGGGCAAATAGCTACGAGCAGTACTTC. Translated: CASSLRGANSYEQYF. The chain joins TRBV5-1 to TRBJ2-7; either TRBD1 or TRBD2 may supply D (6 bases each). The CDR3 covers 15 residues. Trimming pared 1 base from V and 3 bases from J, leaving 14 bases between. The V gene's germline CDR1 is SGHRS and CDR2 YFSETQ.

The gene calls are TRBV4-3 and TRBJ2-1; the D is unclear. V lost 0 bases to trimming and J lost 0 bases, with 9 bases between them. The germline CDR1 and CDR2 sequences are LGHNA and YSLEER. CDR3 length: 16 amino acids. This CDR3 is CASSQDLRGSYNEQFF. The CDR3, as DNA: TGCGCCAGCAGCCAAGATCTGAGAGGCTCCTACAATGAGCAGTTCTTC.

The genes are TRBV10-1 and TRBJ2-7, with D hard to call. The germline V and J ends were trimmed by 2 bases and 0 bases, with 14 bases remaining between them. Germline V gives CDR1 WNHNN, CDR2 SYGVQD (reference sequence). CDR3 length equals 16 residues. CDR3 nucleotides: TGCGCCAGCAGTGAGGGGGTTCCCCCCGGCTCCTACGAGCAGTACTTC. The encoded protein is CASSEGVPPGSYEQYF.

V and J are TRBV25-1 and TRBJ1-3; D unresolved. The CDR3 has 14 amino acids. Germline CDR1 reads MGHDK; CDR2 reads SYGVNS. Trimming shortened V by 6 bases and J by 1 base, and 10 bases separated the two germline ends. Here the CDR3 DNA reads TGTGCCAGCAGCCCGGTGGGGTCTGGAAACACCATATATTTT. Its protein product is CASSPVGSGNTIYF.

This chain joins TRBV5-4 and TRBJ2-1; 12 bases line up with TRBD2. The V gene end was trimmed by 2 bases and the J gene end by 4 bases; junction bases not matched to a gene: 4. The CDR3 runs to 16 residues. Germline CDR1 reads SGHNT; CDR2 reads YYREEE (reference sequence). The CDR3 DNA is TGTGCCAGCAGCTTTGACCTAGCGGGAGGGTACAATGAGCAGTTCTTC. It yields the protein CASSFDLAGGYNEQFF.

The CDR3 coding sequence is TGTGCCAGCAGCTTGGGAGGGTACCCGAGCTACGAGCAGTACTTC. Its protein product is CASSLGGYPSYEQYF. This chain connects TRBV5-5 to TRBJ2-7; TRBD2 is a possible D gene (5 bases). The ends were cut back, 0 bases at V and 3 bases at J, with 13 bases in the middle. The CDR3 spans 15 residues. Germline V gene sequence: CDR1 SGHKS, CDR2 YYEKEE (reference sequence).

The chain recombines TRBV7-9 with TRBJ1-2, with D uncertain. The CDR3 contains 13 residues. The germline V gene encodes CDR1 SEHNR and CDR2 FQNEAQ (reference sequence). V was trimmed by 1 base and J by 3 bases, leaving 6 bases between them. The CDR3 bases are TGTGCCAGCAGCTTAGAAACCCACTATGGCTACACCTTC. It specifies CASSLETHYGYTF.